The rows below give T cell receptor beta chains drawn from one sample of a study of CD8 T cells in ankylosing spondylitis. TCRdb fed the 5' RACE reads into MiXCR, producing one record per CDR3 protein. Of about 260,000 distinct CDR3 sequences listed, under 30% are singletons. The specimen was blood, either unsorted or a sorted T cell fraction (not recorded which). Receptors originate from a male donor with ankylosing spondylitis or in good health (not recorded which). Both conserved end residues are part of each CDR3. Each record gives: J gene, clone size, D gene, V gene, CDR3 DNA, CDR3 protein. The D gene is left open where the match is weak. Clone size is shown for a subset of rows, as once, few, many or a class of expanded clone.

J: TRBJ1-4
size: few
D: -
V: TRBV20-1
DNA: TGCAGTGCTGAGGGGGTCGGTGAAAAACTGTTTTTT
CDR3: CSAEGVGEKLFF

J: TRBJ1-2
size: few
D: -
V: TRBV20-1
DNA: TGCAGTGCTACCACCCCAGCCTATGGCTACACCTTC
CDR3: CSATTPAYGYTF

J: TRBJ2-1
size: many
D: -
V: TRBV12-3/TRBV12-4
DNA: TGTGCCAGCAGTTTGACCGAATACAATGAGCAGTTCTTC
CDR3: CASSLTEYNEQFF

J: TRBJ2-7
size: once
D: TRBD2
V: TRBV2
DNA: TGTGCCAGCAGCCCGAATGGGTCGGGGGGGCAGTACTTC
CDR3: CASSPNGSGGQYF

J: TRBJ2-1
size: few
D: TRBD1
V: TRBV6-1
DNA: TGTGCCAGCAGTGAAGCAGGGGGCACCTACAATGAGCAGTTCTTC
CDR3: CASSEAGGTYNEQFF

J: TRBJ2-5
size: many
D: TRBD1
V: TRBV20-1
DNA: TGCAGTGCTATCCAGACAGGGGGCTTGGAGACCCAGTACTTC
CDR3: CSAIQTGGLETQYF

J: TRBJ2-3
size: many
D: TRBD2
V: TRBV20-1
DNA: TGCAGTGCTACTAGCGGGGGGGCCGGAGATACGCAGTATTTT
CDR3: CSATSGGAGDTQYF

J: TRBJ2-3
size: -
D: TRBD1
V: TRBV20-1
DNA: TGCAGTGCTAGAGATTGGGGACAGGGGGTCCCAGATACGCAGTATTTT
CDR3: CSARDWGQGVPDTQYF

J: TRBJ1-6
size: -
D: -
V: TRBV3-1
DNA: TGTGCCAGCAGCCCACGGACAAGCGGGTCACCCCTCCACTTT
CDR3: CASSPRTSGSPLHF

J: TRBJ1-1
size: -
D: -
V: TRBV12-3/TRBV12-4
DNA: TGTGCCAGCAGTGTTAGGGGGACTACTGAAGCTTTCTTT
CDR3: CASSVRGTTEAFF

J: TRBJ1-5
size: many
D: -
V: TRBV7-2
DNA: TGTGCCAGCAGCTTAGACAGGGCGAGCAATCAGCCCCAGCATTTT
CDR3: CASSLDRASNQPQHF

J: TRBJ2-1
size: few
D: -
V: TRBV12-3/TRBV12-4
DNA: TGTGCCAGCAGTTTATCTTCCGGTGATGAGCAGTTCTTC
CDR3: CASSLSSGDEQFF

J: TRBJ2-6
size: -
D: -
V: TRBV2
DNA: TGTGCCAGCAGTGAATTTCGGGGACAGGCCAACGTCCTGACTTTC
CDR3: CASSEFRGQANVLTF

J: TRBJ1-6
size: few
D: -
V: TRBV20-1
DNA: TGCAGTGCTAGACCTCGAACGTCGTCCCTCCACTTT
CDR3: CSARPRTSSLHF

J: TRBJ1-1
size: -
D: -
V: TRBV7-8
DNA: TGTGCCAGCAGCTTCTCCGGGGGCCCTTCCATGAACACTGAAGCTTTCTTT
CDR3: CASSFSGGPSMNTEAFF

J: TRBJ2-1
size: -
D: -
V: TRBV6-1
DNA: TGTGCCAGCAGGGCGGGGCTGCGAGGTTCCTACAATGAGCAGTTCTTC
CDR3: CASRAGLRGSYNEQFF

J: TRBJ2-1
size: few
D: -
V: TRBV20-1
DNA: TGCAGTGCTATCCGGGGGCTCTACAATGAGCAGTTCTTC
CDR3: CSAIRGLYNEQFF

J: TRBJ2-3
size: once
D: -
V: TRBV19
DNA: TGTGCCAGTACCTCAAAGACTAGGATAAATACGCAGTATTTT
CDR3: CASTSKTRINTQYF

J: TRBJ2-5
size: few
D: -
V: TRBV5-6
DNA: TGTGCCAGCAGCCGAAATACCAAAGGAGGGGGGGAGACCCAGTACTTC
CDR3: CASSRNTKGGGETQYF

J: TRBJ2-5
size: many
D: TRBD2
V: TRBV4-1
DNA: TGCGCCAGCAGCCATGACCTAGCGGGCCAAGAGACCCAGTACTTC
CDR3: CASSHDLAGQETQYF

J: TRBJ2-7
size: -
D: -
V: TRBV12-3/TRBV12-4
DNA: TGTGCCAGCAGTCCCGCGACAGGCTACGAGCAGTACTTC
CDR3: CASSPATGYEQYF

J: TRBJ2-2
size: many
D: -
V: TRBV12-3/TRBV12-4
DNA: TGTGCCAGCAGTCCCTCGTACACCGGGGAGCTGTTTTTT
CDR3: CASSPSYTGELFF

J: TRBJ2-7
size: many
D: -
V: TRBV20-1
DNA: TGCAAGGGCGTCAGCTCCTACGAGCAGTACTTC
CDR3: CKGVSSYEQYF

J: TRBJ2-7
size: -
D: -
V: TRBV20-1
DNA: TGCAGTGCTAGAGATGCCCGCAACTCCTACGAGCAGTACTTC
CDR3: CSARDARNSYEQYF

J: TRBJ2-5
size: many
D: TRBD2
V: TRBV28
DNA: TGTGCCAGCTTAACCCCTAGCGGGGGCGGAGAGACCCAGTACTTC
CDR3: CASLTPSGGGETQYF

J: TRBJ2-2
size: many
D: TRBD2
V: TRBV20-1
DNA: TGCAGTGCTAGCGGTCTAGCGGGGGGCCCCTCGGGTAGCGGGGAGCTGTTTTTT
CDR3: CSASGLAGGPSGSGELFF

J: TRBJ2-6
size: many
D: -
V: TRBV20-1
DNA: TGCAGTGCTCTTTCTCACTCTGGGGCCAACGTCCTGACTTTC
CDR3: CSALSHSGANVLTF

J: TRBJ2-2
size: -
D: -
V: TRBV12-3/TRBV12-4
DNA: TGTGCCAGCAGTTTGGGTGGGCTCGGGGAGCTGTTTTTT
CDR3: CASSLGGLGELFF

J: TRBJ2-1
size: -
D: -
V: TRBV20-1
DNA: TGCAGTGCTTCTCAAGCCTACAATGAGCAGTTCTTC
CDR3: CSASQAYNEQFF

J: TRBJ2-7
size: few
D: TRBD1
V: TRBV28
DNA: TGTGCCAGCATGGGACAGGGGACCTACGAGCAGTACTTC
CDR3: CASMGQGTYEQYF

J: TRBJ2-1
size: -
D: -
V: TRBV5-1
DNA: TGCGCCAGCAGCTTAGGGGTCAGGGAGCAGTTCTTC
CDR3: CASSLGVREQFF

J: TRBJ2-7
size: -
D: TRBD2
V: TRBV6-1
DNA: TGTGCCAGCAGCCCCTCTCTCGCGGGGGTATCCTACGAGCAGTACTTC
CDR3: CASSPSLAGVSYEQYF

J: TRBJ1-3
size: few
D: -
V: TRBV11-1
DNA: TGTGCCAGCAGCCCCGCCCTGAGTTCGCCTTTCTCTGGAAACACCATATATTTT
CDR3: CASSPALSSPFSGNTIYF

J: TRBJ2-2
size: many
D: -
V: TRBV12-3/TRBV12-4
DNA: TGTGCCAGCAGTTTCGGCACCGGGGAGCTGTTTTTT
CDR3: CASSFGTGELFF

J: TRBJ1-1
size: few
D: -
V: TRBV12-3/TRBV12-4
DNA: TGTGCCAGCAGTTTAATGAGGGGAGGAGGGACTGAAGCTTTCTTT
CDR3: CASSLMRGGGTEAFF

J: TRBJ2-7
size: many
D: TRBD1
V: TRBV6-1
DNA: TGTGCCAGCACAGCCCGGGACAGCACCTACGAGCAGTACTTC
CDR3: CASTARDSTYEQYF

J: TRBJ1-1
size: many
D: -
V: TRBV7-6
DNA: TGTGCCAGCAGCTTAGAGTGGAAAACAGCGGGGAACACTGAAGCTTTCTTT
CDR3: CASSLEWKTAGNTEAFF

J: TRBJ2-3
size: few
D: -
V: TRBV6-4
DNA: TGTGCCAGCATTGGCCTAGGCTGCGCAGATACGCAGTATTTT
CDR3: CASIGLGCADTQYF

J: TRBJ2-2
size: -
D: -
V: TRBV20-1
DNA: TGCAGTGCGCGGGACATCACCGGGGAGCTGTTTTTT
CDR3: CSARDITGELFF

J: TRBJ1-6
size: many
D: -
V: TRBV5-1
DNA: TGCGCCAGCAGCGTCGGACAGATTAATTCACCCCTCCACTTT
CDR3: CASSVGQINSPLHF

J: TRBJ1-1
size: many
D: -
V: TRBV10-3
DNA: TGTGCCATCAGTGACGACAGTTACACTGAAGCTTTCTTT
CDR3: CAISDDSYTEAFF

J: TRBJ2-5
size: many
D: TRBD2
V: TRBV25-1
DNA: TGTGCCAGCTCGGGGACTAGCGGGGGGGAGATGGAGGAGACCCAGTACTTC
CDR3: CASSGTSGGEMEETQYF

J: TRBJ2-1
size: -
D: -
V: TRBV20-1
DNA: TGCAGTGCTCTCCGGGGGATAGCGGACAATGAGCAGTTCTTC
CDR3: CSALRGIADNEQFF

J: TRBJ2-2
size: many
D: TRBD2
V: TRBV20-1
DNA: TGCAGTGCTAGACCGGGACTAGGGAACACCGGGGAGCTGTTTTTT
CDR3: CSARPGLGNTGELFF

J: TRBJ1-2
size: -
D: -
V: TRBV12-3/TRBV12-4
DNA: TGTGCCAGCAGTTTCCGGCAGGGGTATGAGTATGGCTACACCTTC
CDR3: CASSFRQGYEYGYTF

J: TRBJ1-1
size: -
D: -
V: TRBV29-1
DNA: TGCAGCGTCGCCCAAGGGGGGGGCACTGAAGCTTTCTTT
CDR3: CSVAQGGGTEAFF